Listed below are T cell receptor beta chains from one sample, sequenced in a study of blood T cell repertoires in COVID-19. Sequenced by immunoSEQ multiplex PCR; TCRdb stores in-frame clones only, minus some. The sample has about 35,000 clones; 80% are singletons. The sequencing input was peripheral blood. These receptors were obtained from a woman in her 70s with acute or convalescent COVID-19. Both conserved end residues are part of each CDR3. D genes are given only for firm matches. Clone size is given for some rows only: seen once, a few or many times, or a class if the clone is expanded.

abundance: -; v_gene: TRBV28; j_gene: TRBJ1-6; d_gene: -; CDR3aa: CASSSLRGSYNSPLHF; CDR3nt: TGTGCCAGCAGCTCTCTTAGGGGCTCCTATAATTCACCCCTCCACTTT
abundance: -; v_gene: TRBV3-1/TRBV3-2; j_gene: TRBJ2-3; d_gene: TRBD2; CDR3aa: CASSQDLGTRTDTQYF; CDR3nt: TGTGCCAGCAGCCAAGATTTAGGGACTAGAACAGATACGCAGTATTTT
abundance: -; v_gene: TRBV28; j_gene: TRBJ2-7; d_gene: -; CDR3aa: CASSYMQGYEQYF; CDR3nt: TGTGCCAGCAGTTACATGCAGGGATACGAGCAGTACTTC
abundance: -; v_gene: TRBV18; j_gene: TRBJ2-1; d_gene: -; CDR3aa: CASSPEPGEQFF; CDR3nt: TGTGCCAGCTCCCCCGAACCGGGTGAGCAGTTCTTC
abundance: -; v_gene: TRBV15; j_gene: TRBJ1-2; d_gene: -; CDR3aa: CATHLGGTNYGYTF; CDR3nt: TGTGCCACCCATTTGGGGGGTACTAACTATGGCTACACCTTC
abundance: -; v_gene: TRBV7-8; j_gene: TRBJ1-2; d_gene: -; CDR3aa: CASSLTRGYGYTF; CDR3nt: TGTGCCAGCAGCTTAACCCGGGGCTATGGCTACACCTTC
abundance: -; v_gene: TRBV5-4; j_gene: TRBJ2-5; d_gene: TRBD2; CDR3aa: CASSLGLAGLETQYF; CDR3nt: TGTGCCAGCAGCTTGGGACTAGCGGGGTTAGAGACCCAGTACTTC
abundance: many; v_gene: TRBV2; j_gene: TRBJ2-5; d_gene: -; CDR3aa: CASRLDYQETQYF; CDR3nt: TGTGCCAGCAGGCTAGACTACCAAGAGACCCAGTACTTC
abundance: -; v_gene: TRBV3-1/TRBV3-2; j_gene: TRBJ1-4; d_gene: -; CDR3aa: CASSHRGGEKLFF; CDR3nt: TGTGCCAGCAGCCACCGGGGGGGTGAAAAACTGTTTTTT
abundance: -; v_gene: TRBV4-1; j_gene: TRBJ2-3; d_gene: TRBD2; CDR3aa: CASSQAPTSGRGTDTQYF; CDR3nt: TGCGCCAGCAGCCAAGCCCCGACTAGCGGGAGGGGCACAGATACGCAGTATTTT
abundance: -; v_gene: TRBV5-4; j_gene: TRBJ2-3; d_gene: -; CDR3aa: CASSIGTVDSDTQYF; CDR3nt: TGTGCCAGCAGCATCGGGACTGTAGACTCAGATACGCAGTATTTT
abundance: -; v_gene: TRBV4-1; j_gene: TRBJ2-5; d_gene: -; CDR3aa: CASSQQAWETQYF; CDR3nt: TGCGCCAGCAGCCAACAAGCCTGGGAGACCCAGTACTTC
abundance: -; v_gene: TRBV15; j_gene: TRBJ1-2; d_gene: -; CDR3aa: CATSRDLVQVNGYTF; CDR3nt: TGTGCCACCAGCAGAGATTTAGTACAGGTGAATGGCTACACCTTC
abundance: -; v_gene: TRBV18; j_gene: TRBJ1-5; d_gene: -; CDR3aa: CASSLYRVSNQPQHF; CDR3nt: TGTGCCAGCTCACTGTACAGGGTTAGCAATCAGCCCCAGCATTTT
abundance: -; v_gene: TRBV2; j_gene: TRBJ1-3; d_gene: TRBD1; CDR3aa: CASRATGGTGNTIYF; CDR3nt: TGTGCCAGCAGAGCAACAGGGGGCACTGGAAACACCATATATTTT
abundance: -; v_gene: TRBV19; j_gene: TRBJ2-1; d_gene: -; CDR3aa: CASRKTTGTTYNEQFF; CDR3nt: TGTGCCAGTAGAAAAACTACCGGGACAACCTACAATGAGCAGTTCTTC
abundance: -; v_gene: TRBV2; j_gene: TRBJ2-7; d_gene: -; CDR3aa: CASRRDGSRSYEQYF; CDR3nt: TGTGCCAGCAGGAGGGACGGGAGTCGCTCCTACGAGCAGTACTTC
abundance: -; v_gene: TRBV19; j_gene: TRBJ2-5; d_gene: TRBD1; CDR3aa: CASSIGTGGPQETQYF; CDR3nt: TGTGCCAGTAGTATAGGGACAGGGGGCCCCCAAGAGACCCAGTACTTC
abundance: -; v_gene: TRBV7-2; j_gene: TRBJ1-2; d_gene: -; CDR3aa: CASSLETGGGGYTF; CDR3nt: TGTGCCAGCAGCTTAGAGACAGGTGGGGGAGGCTACACCTTC
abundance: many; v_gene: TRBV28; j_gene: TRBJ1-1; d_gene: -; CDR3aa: CASTFPADTEAFF; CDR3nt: TGTGCCAGCACGTTCCCTGCGGACACTGAAGCTTTCTTT
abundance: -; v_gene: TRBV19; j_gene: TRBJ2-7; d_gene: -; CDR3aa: CASGQTYEQYF; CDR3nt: TGTGCCAGTGGGCAAACCTACGAGCAGTACTTC
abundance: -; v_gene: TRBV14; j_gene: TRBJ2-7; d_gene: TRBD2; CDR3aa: CASSQVAGSNEQYF; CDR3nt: TGTGCCAGCAGCCAAGTAGCGGGGAGCAACGAGCAGTACTTC
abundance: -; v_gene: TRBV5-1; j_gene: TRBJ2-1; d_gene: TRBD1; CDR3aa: CASSWGDRAGNEQFF; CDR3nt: TGCGCCAGCAGCTGGGGAGACAGGGCAGGGAATGAGCAGTTCTTC
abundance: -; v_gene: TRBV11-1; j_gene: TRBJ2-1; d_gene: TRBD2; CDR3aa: CASSTRSSGVHEQFF; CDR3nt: TGTGCCAGCAGCACTCGGAGTAGCGGGGTCCATGAGCAGTTCTTC